The T cell receptor (beta chain) under discussion was sequenced for a study of blood T cell repertoires in COVID-19 (dated by TCRdb to 2018 to 2020). For context, the study as a whole: Samples from collaborators originated in the United States, Italy and Spain and spanned both the acute and convalescent phases of COVID-19. The material from the prospective study consisted of cDNA or gDNA derived from T cells, B-cell-depleted T cells, or PBMCs. The dataset comprised deeply sampled blood TCRbeta repertoires from subjects exposed to, actively infected with, or recovered from COVID-19. The repertoires were released in a freely available public database intended as a resource for research on the immune response to SARS-CoV-2. The samples were drawn from the first 160 participants of the ongoing ImmuneRACE study and from 1,254 subjects provided by 6 global collaborators. The sample metadata nearly always contained a de-identified subject ID, COVID-19 status, age in years and sex. HLA class I and class II types, where available, came from metadata supplied by the sample provider rather than from assay-based typing. What the research found in general, with its limitations: The amount of clinical and demographic metadata varied by source and participant and was provided uncurated.

Participants in the prospective study were enrolled through a virtual design, were aged roughly 18 to 90 years, and lived in roughly 25 United States geographic areas. To assign participants to cohorts, the prospective study relied on clinical history that participants themselves reported in a screening survey and a study questionnaire. In the prospective study, whole blood, serum and a nasopharyngeal or oropharyngeal swab were collected from each participant by mobile phlebotomists. Additional blood draws and questionnaires over an approximately 2-month period could optionally be provided by prospective study participants. Before DNA extraction, prospective study blood samples were shipped either frozen or at room temperature. Concerning this clone: It has no known antigen specificity. Base quality data are lacking; no much larger clone is found one base away.

TCRbeta CDR3 regions were amplified from genomic DNA using the immunoSEQ Assay, a bias-controlled multiplex PCR. As for the authors' bioinformatics: The number of nucleated cells in each sample was estimated from the amplification of reference gene primers within the assay. Sequence reads were collapsed and filtered to measure the absolute abundance of every unique TCRbeta CDR3 rearrangement. For each sample, productive Simpson clonality was calculated as the square root of Simpson's diversity index over productive rearrangements. The table comes from immuneACCESS by way of TCRdb, which keeps in-frame sequences with V and J called. Part of the clones is missing from these tables; in studies checked, under half for an unresolved V gene and the rest for unknown reasons. For V, J and clone size, that table is used; D and trimming come from the DNA. Counted in this sample were some 230,000 clones; about 86% of them appeared once. Of the sample, about 1.3% falls within the top ten clones.

The CDR3 runs 15 amino acids, cysteine and phenylalanine included. CDR3 DNA only is kept here, 45 bases in frame from base 1. The germline V gene gives CDR1 as SGHAT and CDR2 as FQNNGV. At the junction V is shortened by 3 bases and J by 9 bases; bases outside the gene matches: 8. Sequencing used PBMCs or T cells enriched from blood (not recorded which). This clonotype originated in a woman between 35 and 50 years old with acute COVID-19. Here the chain combines TRBV11-2 and TRBJ2-1; TRBD2 fits 10 bases in the junction. The bases read TGTGCCAGCAGCTTTAAAATACTAGCGGGACCTGAGCAGTTCTTC. It is translated as CASSFKILAGPEQFF. The variable domain in full, with residues beyond the CDR3 obtained from the reference TRBV11-2 and TRBJ2-1 genes, is EAGVAQSPRYKIIEKRQSVAFWCNPISGHATLYWYQQILGQGPKLLIQFQNNGVVDDSQLPKDRFSAERLKGVDSTLKIQPAKLEDSAVYLCASSFKILAGPEQFFGPGTRLTVL.